Below, 15 T cell receptor beta chains from the same sample are listed, as sequenced in a study of T cell responses to AZD1222 COVID-19 vaccine. The assay was immunoSEQ multiplex PCR, and TCRdb's table has in-frame clones only and misses some. The sample lists 150,000 to 200,000 clones; roughly nine tenths were seen once. This specimen was peripheral blood, taken 28 days after the second AZD1222 dose. The origin of the receptors is an adult who received the AZD1222 COVID-19 vaccine.

The chain is built from TRBV7-2 and TRBJ1-1; no firm D call. The germline CDR1 and CDR2 sequences are SGHTA and FQGNSA. Trimming removed 4 bases at V and 4 bases at J, with 13 bases between. The CDR3 spans 14 residues. The CDR3 region is CASSSLGDLTEAFF. The CDR3 nucleotides are TGTGCCAGCAGCTCCTTGGGAGATCTCACTGAAGCTTTCTTT.

V usage is TRBV5-1 and J usage is TRBJ1-3; TRBD1 matches 12 bases. CDR1 and CDR2 from the germline V gene are SGHRS and YFSETQ. V dropped 4 bases and J dropped 8; count of bases not matched to a gene: 13. The CDR3 spans 17 residues. The CDR3 nucleotides are TGCGCCAGCAGCCGCCTTCAACGGGGACAGGGGGCTGACACCATATATTTT. Its translation: CASSRLQRGQGADTIYF.

The rearrangement joins TRBV20-1 to TRBJ2-1; D possibly uses TRBD1 or TRBD2 (5 bases each). The CDR3 is 15 residues long. The germline V and J ends were trimmed by 3 bases and 2 bases, with 14 bases remaining between them. The germline V gene has CDR1 DFQATT and CDR2 SNEGSKA (reference sequence). CDR3 sequence reads: CSASLPGRTYNEQFF. The DNA for the CDR3 is TGCAGTGCTAGTTTACCGGGACGAACCTACAATGAGCAGTTCTTC.

This chain links TRBV7-9 with TRBJ1-1, with 9 bases lining up with TRBD1. This CDR3 spans 17 amino acids. Germline trimming cut 5 bases from V and 0 bases from J; bases unmatched to any gene: 10. Germline CDR1 and CDR2: SEHNR and FQNEAQ (reference sequence). Here the CDR3 DNA reads TGTGCCAGCAGCACCTGGACAGGGGTTTCCATGAACACTGAAGCTTTCTTT. This gives the protein CASSTWTGVSMNTEAFF.

This sequence joins TRBV5-1 and TRBJ1-2; 8 nucleotides line up with TRBD1. The CDR3 runs 15 residues. V gave up 0 bases and J gave up 5 bases; unmatched junction bases: 6. The germline V gene encodes CDR1 SGHRS and CDR2 YFSETQ. In nucleotides, the CDR3 is TGCGCCAGCAGCTTGGCGGCAGGGGGCGGTTATGGCTACACCTTC. It encodes CASSLAAGGGYGYTF.

The chain combines TRBV19 with TRBJ1-2; D is unclear. V dropped 0 bases and J dropped 8 bases, with 10 bases sitting between them. Looked up from germline, CDR1 is LNHDA and CDR2 is SQIVND (reference sequence). The CDR3 runs 13 residues. DNA of the CDR3: TGTGCCAGTAGTATAGAGGCAGGCTGGGGCTACACCTTC. Translated: CASSIEAGWGYTF.

The rearrangement links TRBV29-1 to TRBJ2-1; 12 bases are shared with TRBD2. V shed 6 bases, J shed 1 base, and the junction held 13 bases outside the gene matches. Germline V gene sequence: CDR1 SQVTM, CDR2 ANQGSEA. The CDR3 contains 18 residues. CDR3 loop: CSVAGQDGLAGSYNEQFF. In nucleotides, the CDR3 is TGCAGCGTAGCGGGACAGGACGGACTAGCGGGGTCCTACAATGAGCAGTTCTTC.

The chain joins TRBV29-1 to TRBJ1-2; D is uncertain. The CDR3 is 12 amino acids. CDR1 and CDR2 (germline): SQVTM, ANQGSEA. V lost 1 base, J lost 7 bases, and 10 bases lay in between. CDR3 nucleotide sequence: TGCAGCGTTGAAGCGACCGCAGGTGGCTACACCTTC. Protein: CSVEATAGGYTF.

The chain carries TRBV19 and TRBJ2-7; the D gene is possibly TRBD1 (6 bases). V lost 3 bases, J lost 6 bases, and 15 bases lay in between. The CDR3 length is 14 residues. The germline V gene has CDR1 LNHDA and CDR2 SQIVND (reference sequence). Here the CDR3 DNA reads TGTGCCAGTAGTATGCAGGGGTCTCAAGGCGAGCAGTACTTC. Translated: CASSMQGSQGEQYF.

The V gene is TRBV7-9, the J gene TRBJ1-2; a possible D gene is TRBD1 (5 bases). Germline V gene data show CDR1 as SEHNR and CDR2 as FQNEAQ (reference sequence). This CDR3 has 19 residues. Trimming removed 2 bases at V and 0 bases at J, with 22 bases between. The CDR3 is CASSLMGVWGAVANYGYTF. CDR3 nucleotide sequence: TGTGCCAGCAGCTTAATGGGGGTGTGGGGCGCTGTCGCTAACTATGGCTACACCTTC.

J is TRBJ2-7 and V is TRBV7-6, with 10 bases aligning to TRBD1. The CDR3 covers 13 residues. The ends lost 4 bases at V and 5 bases at J; junction bases unmatched: 2. Germline values: CDR1 SGHVS, CDR2 FNYEAQ. The CDR3 loop is CASSWDRGHEQYF. CDR3 nucleotides: TGTGCCAGCAGCTGGGACAGGGGACACGAGCAGTACTTC.

The chain combines TRBV6-1 with TRBJ1-6; D unclear. Between the trimmed V and J ends, which lost 2 bases and 7 bases, there was a span of 9 bases. The CDR3 length is 14 residues. Germline CDR1 and CDR2: MNHNS and SASEGT. The CDR3 bases are TGTGCCAGCAGTGAAATTACGGGGAATTCACCCCTCCACTTT. Its protein product is CASSEITGNSPLHF.

V and J are TRBV30 and TRBJ1-1, with D perhaps matching TRBD1 (6 bases). The V and J ends lost 7 bases and 2 bases respectively, with 14 bases between them. The V gene's germline CDR1 is GTSNPN and CDR2 SVGIG (reference sequence). The CDR3 has 13 residues. The CDR3 nucleotides read TGTGCCTCTACCCGAGGGGGAAACACTGAAGCTTTCTTT. Amino acids: CASTRGGNTEAFF.

To note about this clone: One end of the junction varies from germline; a read error may be responsible. This sequence joins TRBV7-7 and TRBJ2-5; 7 bases align to TRBD1. This CDR3 is 15 amino acids long. Germline V gives CDR1 SSHAT, CDR2 FNYEAQ (reference sequence). DNA of the CDR3: TGTGCTAGCAGCCTAGGGGGCGCTGGAGGAGAGACCCAGTACTTC. It codes for CASSLGGAGGETQYF.

The sample holds one count of this clone. This chain joins TRBV4-2 and TRBJ2-7; TRBD2 matches at 8 bases. This CDR3 is built from 15 residues. Per the germline V gene, CDR1 is LGHNA and CDR2 is YNFKEQ. After removal of 1 base from V and 2 bases from J, the junction contained 4 bases not matched to a gene. This CDR3 is CASSQGLAGTYEQYF. The CDR3 DNA sequence: TGTGCCAGCAGCCAAGGTCTAGCGGGTACCTACGAGCAGTACTTC.